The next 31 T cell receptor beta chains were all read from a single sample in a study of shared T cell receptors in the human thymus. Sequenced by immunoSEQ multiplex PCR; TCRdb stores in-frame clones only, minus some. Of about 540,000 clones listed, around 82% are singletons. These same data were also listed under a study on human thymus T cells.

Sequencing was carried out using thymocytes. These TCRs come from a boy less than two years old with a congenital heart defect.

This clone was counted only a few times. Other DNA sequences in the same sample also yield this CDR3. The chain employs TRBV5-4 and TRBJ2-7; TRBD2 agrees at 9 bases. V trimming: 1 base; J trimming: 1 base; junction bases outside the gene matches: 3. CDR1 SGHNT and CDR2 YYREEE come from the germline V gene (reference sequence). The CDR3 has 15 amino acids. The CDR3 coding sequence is TGTGCCAGCAGCTTGTTGGCGGGAGGGTCCTACGAGCAGTACTTC. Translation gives CASSLLAGGSYEQYF.

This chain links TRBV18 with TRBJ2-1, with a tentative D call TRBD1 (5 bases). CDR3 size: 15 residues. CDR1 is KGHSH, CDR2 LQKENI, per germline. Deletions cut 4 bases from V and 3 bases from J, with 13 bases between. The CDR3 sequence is CASSLQKGFYNEQFF. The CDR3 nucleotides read TGTGCCAGCTCACTGCAGAAGGGGTTCTACAATGAGCAGTTCTTC.

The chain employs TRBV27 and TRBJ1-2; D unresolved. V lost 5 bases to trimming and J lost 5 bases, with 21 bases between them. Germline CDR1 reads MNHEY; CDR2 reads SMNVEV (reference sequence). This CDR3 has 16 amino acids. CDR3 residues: CASSPAILRRWYGYTF. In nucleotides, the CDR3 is TGTGCCAGCAGTCCCGCGATATTACGGAGGTGGTATGGCTACACCTTC.

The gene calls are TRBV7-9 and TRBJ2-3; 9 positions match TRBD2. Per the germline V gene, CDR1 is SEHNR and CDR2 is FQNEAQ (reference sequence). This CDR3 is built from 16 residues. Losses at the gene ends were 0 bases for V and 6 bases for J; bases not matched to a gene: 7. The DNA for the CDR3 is TGTGCCAGCAGCTTAGCCTGGGCGGGAGGGAGGGATACGCAGTATTTT. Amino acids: CASSLAWAGGRDTQYF.

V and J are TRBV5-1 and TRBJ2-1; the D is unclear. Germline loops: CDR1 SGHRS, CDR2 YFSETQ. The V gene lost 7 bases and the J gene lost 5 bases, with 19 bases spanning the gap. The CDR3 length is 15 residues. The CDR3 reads CASSGGVRSDNEQFF. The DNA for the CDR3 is TGCGCCAGCTCCGGTGGAGTCCGCTCGGACAATGAGCAGTTCTTC.

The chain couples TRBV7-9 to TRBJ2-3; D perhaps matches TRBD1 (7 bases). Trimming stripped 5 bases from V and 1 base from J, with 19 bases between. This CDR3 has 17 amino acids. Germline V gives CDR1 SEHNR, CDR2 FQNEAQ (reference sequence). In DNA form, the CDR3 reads TGTGCCAGCAGCCGAGGGGGCGGGACGGGGCGCACAGATACGCAGTATTTT. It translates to CASSRGGGTGRTDTQYF.

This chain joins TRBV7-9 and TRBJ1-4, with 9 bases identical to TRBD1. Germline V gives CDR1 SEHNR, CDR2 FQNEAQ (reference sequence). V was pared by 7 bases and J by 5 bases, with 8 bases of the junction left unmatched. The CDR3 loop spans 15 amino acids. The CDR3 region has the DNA TGTGCCAGCAAACCATTGGGGACAGGGAATGAAAAACTGTTTTTT. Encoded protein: CASKPLGTGNEKLFF.

The CDR3 nucleotides read TGCGCCAGCAGCCGGGACGGGACAGGGGGCGGCACAGATACGCAGTATTTT. The encoded protein is CASSRDGTGGGTDTQYF. The V call is TRBV4-3, the J call TRBJ2-3, with 12 bases identical to TRBD1. V lost 4 bases to trimming and J lost 1 base; unmatched junction nucleotides: 6. There are 17 residues in the CDR3. In germline, CDR1 is LGHNA, CDR2 YSLEER.

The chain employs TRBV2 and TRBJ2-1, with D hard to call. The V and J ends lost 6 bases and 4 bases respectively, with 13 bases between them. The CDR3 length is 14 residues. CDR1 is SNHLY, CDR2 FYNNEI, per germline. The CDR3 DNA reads TGTGCCAGCAGGATGGAGATCCCATACAATGAGCAGTTCTTC. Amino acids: CASRMEIPYNEQFF.

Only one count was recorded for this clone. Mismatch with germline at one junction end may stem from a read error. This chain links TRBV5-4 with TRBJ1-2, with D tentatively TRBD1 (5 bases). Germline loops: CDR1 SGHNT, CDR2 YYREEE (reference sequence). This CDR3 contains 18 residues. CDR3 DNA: TGTGCCCGCAGCTTCCCATTTACAGGCACTCCGCATAACTATGGCTACACCTTC. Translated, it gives CARSFPFTGTPHNYGYTF.

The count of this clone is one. CDR3 DNA: TGTGCCAGCTCACCTAGCGGGAGGCCCTACAATGAGCAGTTCTTC. Translating it yields CASSPSGRPYNEQFF. The V gene is TRBV18, the J gene TRBJ2-1; 10 bases match TRBD2. This CDR3 region has 15 residues. CDR1 and CDR2 (germline): KGHSH, LQKENI. V trimming: 3 bases; J trimming: 2 bases; junction bases outside the gene matches: 1.

The CDR3 sequence: CASREGGQGNTGELFF. CDR3 nucleotide sequence: TGTGCCAGCAGGGAGGGGGGACAGGGGAACACCGGGGAGCTGTTTTTT. This sequence joins TRBV25-1 and TRBJ2-2; 9 bases align to TRBD1. The length of the CDR3 is 16 residues. The V segment lost 6 bases and the J segment 1 base; nucleotides outside the gene matches: 6. Germline V gives CDR1 MGHDK, CDR2 SYGVNS.

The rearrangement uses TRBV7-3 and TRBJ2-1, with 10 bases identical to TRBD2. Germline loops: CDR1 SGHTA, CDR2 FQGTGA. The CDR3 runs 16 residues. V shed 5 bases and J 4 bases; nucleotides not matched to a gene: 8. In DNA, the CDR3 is TGTGCCAGCAGCCTCCCTAGCGGGAGAGGGTACAATGAGCAGTTCTTC. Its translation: CASSLPSGRGYNEQFF. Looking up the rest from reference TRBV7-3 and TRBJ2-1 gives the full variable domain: GAGVSQTPSNKVTEKGKYVELRCDPISGHTALYWYRQSLGQGPEFLIYFQGTGAADDSGLPNDRFFAVRPEGSVSTLKIQRTERGDSAVYLCASSLPSGRGYNEQFFGPGTRLTVL.

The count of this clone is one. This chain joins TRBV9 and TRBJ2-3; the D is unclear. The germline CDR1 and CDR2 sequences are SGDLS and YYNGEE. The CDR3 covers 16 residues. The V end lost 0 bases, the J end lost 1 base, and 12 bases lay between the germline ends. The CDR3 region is CASSVDETTGTDTQYF. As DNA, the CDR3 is TGTGCCAGCAGCGTAGATGAGACAACGGGCACAGATACGCAGTATTTT.

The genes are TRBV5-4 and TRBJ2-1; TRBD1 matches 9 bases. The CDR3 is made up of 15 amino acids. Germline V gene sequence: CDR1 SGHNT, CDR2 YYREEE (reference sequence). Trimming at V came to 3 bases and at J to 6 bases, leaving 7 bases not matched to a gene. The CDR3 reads CASSYRPTGGNEQFF. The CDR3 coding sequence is TGTGCCAGCAGCTATCGCCCGACAGGGGGCAATGAGCAGTTCTTC.

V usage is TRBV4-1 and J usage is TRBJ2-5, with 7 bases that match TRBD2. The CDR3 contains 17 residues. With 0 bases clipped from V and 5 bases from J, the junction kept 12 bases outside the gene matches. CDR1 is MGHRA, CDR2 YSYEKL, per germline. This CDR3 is CASSQDMAGVGLETQYF. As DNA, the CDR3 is TGCGCCAGCAGCCAAGATATGGCGGGAGTGGGGTTGGAGACCCAGTACTTC.

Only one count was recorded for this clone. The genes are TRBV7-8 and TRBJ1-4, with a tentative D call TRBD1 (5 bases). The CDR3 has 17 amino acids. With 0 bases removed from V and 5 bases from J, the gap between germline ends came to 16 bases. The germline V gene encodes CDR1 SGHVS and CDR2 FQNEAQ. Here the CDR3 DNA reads TGTGCCAGCAGCTTAGCGGGGCGTCGTCGGCAGAATGAAAAACTGTTTTTT. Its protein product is CASSLAGRRRQNEKLFF.

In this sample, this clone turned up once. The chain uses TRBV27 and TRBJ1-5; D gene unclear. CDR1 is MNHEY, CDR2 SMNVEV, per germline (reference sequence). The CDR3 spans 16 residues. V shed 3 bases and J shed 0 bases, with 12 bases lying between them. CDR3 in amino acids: CASSLRAGNSNQPQHF. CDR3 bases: TGTGCCAGCAGTTTGAGGGCCGGGAATAGCAATCAGCCCCAGCATTTT.

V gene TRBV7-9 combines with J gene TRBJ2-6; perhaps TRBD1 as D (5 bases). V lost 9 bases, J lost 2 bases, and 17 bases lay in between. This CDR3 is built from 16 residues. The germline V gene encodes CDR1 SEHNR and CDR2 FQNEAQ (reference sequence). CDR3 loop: CARQERKGPGANVLTF. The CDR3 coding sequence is TGTGCCAGACAGGAGAGGAAAGGGCCTGGGGCCAACGTCCTGACTTTC.

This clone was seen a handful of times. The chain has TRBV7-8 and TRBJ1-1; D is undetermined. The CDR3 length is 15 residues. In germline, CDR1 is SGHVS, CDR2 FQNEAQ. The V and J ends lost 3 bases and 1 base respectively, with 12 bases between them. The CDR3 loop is CASSFLEQTNTEAFF. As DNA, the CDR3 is TGTGCCAGCAGCTTCTTGGAACAGACGAACACTGAAGCTTTCTTT.

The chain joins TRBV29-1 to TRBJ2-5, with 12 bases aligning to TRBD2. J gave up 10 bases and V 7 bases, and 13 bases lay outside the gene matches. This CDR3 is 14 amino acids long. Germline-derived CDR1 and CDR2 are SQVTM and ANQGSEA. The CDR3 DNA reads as TGCAGCGCTCGGGGACTAGCGGGCCCAGCTAACCAGTACTTC. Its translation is CSARGLAGPANQYF.

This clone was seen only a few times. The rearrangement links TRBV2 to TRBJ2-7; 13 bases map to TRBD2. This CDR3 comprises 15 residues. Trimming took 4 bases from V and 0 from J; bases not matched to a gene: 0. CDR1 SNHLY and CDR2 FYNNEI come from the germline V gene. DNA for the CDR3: TGTGCCAGCAGTGGGACTAGCGGGAGCTCCTACGAGCAGTACTTC. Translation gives CASSGTSGSSYEQYF.

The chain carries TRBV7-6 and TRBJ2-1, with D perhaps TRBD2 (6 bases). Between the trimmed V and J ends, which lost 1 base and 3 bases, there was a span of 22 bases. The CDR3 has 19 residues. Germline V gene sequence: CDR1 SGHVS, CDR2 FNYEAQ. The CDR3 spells CASSLVGTHPPWGYNEQFF. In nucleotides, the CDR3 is TGTGCCAGCAGCTTAGTTGGGACTCACCCTCCTTGGGGCTACAATGAGCAGTTCTTC.

The CDR3 DNA sequence: TGTGCTAGTGGTAACCAGACTAGCGGGAGACCCCTTACAGATACGCAGTATTTT. Protein: CASGNQTSGRPLTDTQYF. This rearrangement joins TRBV12-5 to TRBJ2-3, with 12 bases lining up with TRBD2. This CDR3 region has 18 residues. Germline V gives CDR1 LGHNT, CDR2 FRNRAP. V gave up 5 bases and J gave up 3 bases; unmatched junction bases: 12.

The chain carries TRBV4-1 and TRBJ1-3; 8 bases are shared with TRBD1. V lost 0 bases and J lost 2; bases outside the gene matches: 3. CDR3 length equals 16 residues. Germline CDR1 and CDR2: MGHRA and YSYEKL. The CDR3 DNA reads TGCGCCAGCAGCCAAGACGCAGGGGGCACTGGAAACACCATATATTTT. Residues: CASSQDAGGTGNTIYF.

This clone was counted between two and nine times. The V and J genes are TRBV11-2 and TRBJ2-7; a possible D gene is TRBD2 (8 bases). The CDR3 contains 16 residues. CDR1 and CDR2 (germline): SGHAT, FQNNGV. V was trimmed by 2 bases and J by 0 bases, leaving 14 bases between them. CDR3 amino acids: CASSLLTGTSSYEQYF. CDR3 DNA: TGTGCCAGCAGCTTATTGACAGGGACTAGCTCCTACGAGCAGTACTTC.

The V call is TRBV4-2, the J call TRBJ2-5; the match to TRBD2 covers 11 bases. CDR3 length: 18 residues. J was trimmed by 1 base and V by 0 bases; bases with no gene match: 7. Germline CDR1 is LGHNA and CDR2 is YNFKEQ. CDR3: CASSQEWGSGGGQETQYF. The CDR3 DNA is TGTGCCAGCAGCCAAGAGTGGGGTAGCGGGGGGGGCCAAGAGACCCAGTACTTC.

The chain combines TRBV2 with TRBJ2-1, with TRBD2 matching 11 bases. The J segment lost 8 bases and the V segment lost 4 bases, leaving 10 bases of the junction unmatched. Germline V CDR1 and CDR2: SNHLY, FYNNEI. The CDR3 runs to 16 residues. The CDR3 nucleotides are TGTGCCAGCAGTGCAGGACTAGCGGGCCCGTTGGATGAGCAGTTCTTC. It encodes CASSAGLAGPLDEQFF.

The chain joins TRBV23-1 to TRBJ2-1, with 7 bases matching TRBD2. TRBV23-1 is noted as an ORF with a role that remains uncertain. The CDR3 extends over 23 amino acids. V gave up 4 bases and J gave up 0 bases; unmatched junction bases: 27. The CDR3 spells CASSRSVLVFGRGYLSSYNEQFF. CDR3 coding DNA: TGCGCCAGCAGTCGGTCTGTTCTAGTTTTCGGGCGGGGGTACCTAAGCTCCTACAATGAGCAGTTCTTC.

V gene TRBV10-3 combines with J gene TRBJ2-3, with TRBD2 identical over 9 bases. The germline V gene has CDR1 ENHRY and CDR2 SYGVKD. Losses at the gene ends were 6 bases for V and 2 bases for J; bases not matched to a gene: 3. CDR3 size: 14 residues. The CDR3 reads CAIRLAGATDTQYF. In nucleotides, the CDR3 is TGTGCCATCAGACTAGCGGGCGCCACAGATACGCAGTATTTT.

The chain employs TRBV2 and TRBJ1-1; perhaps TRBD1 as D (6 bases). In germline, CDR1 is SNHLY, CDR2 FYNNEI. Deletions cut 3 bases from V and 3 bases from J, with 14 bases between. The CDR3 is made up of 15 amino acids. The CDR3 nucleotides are TGTGCCAGCAGTGATAAACGGGGGGCGGACACTGAAGCTTTCTTT. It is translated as CASSDKRGADTEAFF.